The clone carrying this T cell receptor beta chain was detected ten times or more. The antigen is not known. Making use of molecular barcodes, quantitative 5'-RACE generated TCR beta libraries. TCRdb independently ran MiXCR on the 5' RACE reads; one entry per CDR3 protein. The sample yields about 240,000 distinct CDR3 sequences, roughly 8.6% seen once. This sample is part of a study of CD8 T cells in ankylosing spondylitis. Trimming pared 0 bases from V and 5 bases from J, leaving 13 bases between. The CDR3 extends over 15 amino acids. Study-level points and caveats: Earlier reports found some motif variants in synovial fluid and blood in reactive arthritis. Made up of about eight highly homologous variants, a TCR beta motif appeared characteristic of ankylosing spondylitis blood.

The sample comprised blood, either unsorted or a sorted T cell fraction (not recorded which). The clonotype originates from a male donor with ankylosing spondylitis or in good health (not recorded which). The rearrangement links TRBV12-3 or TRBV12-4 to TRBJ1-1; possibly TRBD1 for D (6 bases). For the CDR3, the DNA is TGTGCCAGCAGTTTAGCGCGGGGGCGTTCTACTGAAGCTTTCTTT. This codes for CASSLARGRSTEAFF.